The next 9 T cell receptor beta chains were all read from a single sample in a study of beta chain features in type 1 diabetes. Study outcomes and limitations: Patients with Type 1 diabetes showed moderately but significantly shorter TCRB CDR3s in all four CD4+ subsets.

Since all of the isolated RNA was reverse transcribed, expressed TCRB transcripts were what got sequenced. The protocol was immunoSEQ multiplex PCR, while the TCRdb copy is restricted to in-frame clones and leaves out a portion. The table shows roughly 350,000 clones, with around 10% occurring only once. These TCRs' antigens remain unknown. The sequenced material came from central memory CD4+ T cells from blood. The source is a man aged 25-45 years with type 1 diabetes.

CDR3 DNA: TGTGCCAGCAGCGCTGGACAGGTTAACTATGGCTACACCTTC. Translating gives CASSAGQVNYGYTF. The J gene is TRBJ1-2, the V gene TRBV7-2; 7 bases match TRBD1. The CDR3 has 14 residues. Germline CDR1 reads SGHTA; CDR2 reads FQGNSA. V dropped 5 bases and J dropped 1; count of bases not matched to a gene: 4.

The V call is TRBV2, the J call TRBJ1-3; 12 bases map to TRBD1. The germline V gene has CDR1 SNHLY and CDR2 FYNNEI. The V gene end was trimmed by 7 bases and the J gene end by 8 bases; junction bases not matched to a gene: 3. This CDR3 comprises 13 residues. CDR3: CASTGTGGHTIYF. The DNA for the CDR3 is TGTGCCAGCACCGGGACAGGGGGCCACACCATATATTTT.

This clone has just a few counts. The same CDR3 can be traced to other DNA sequences in this sample. V usage is TRBV23-1 and J usage is TRBJ2-1; TRBD2 aligns across 14 bases. TRBV23-1 is an open reading frame, and its role is uncertain. The CDR3 has 19 residues. V shed 4 bases, J shed 5 bases, and the junction held 13 bases outside the gene matches. The CDR3 protein is CASSPTPGLAGEYDNEQFF. The CDR3 DNA is TGCGCCAGCAGTCCGACACCGGGACTAGCGGGAGAATATGACAATGAGCAGTTCTTC.

This clone occurred a few times. The chain combines TRBV7-8 with TRBJ2-7; TRBD2 agrees at 16 bases. Germline loops: CDR1 SGHVS, CDR2 FQNEAQ. The CDR3 is 18 amino acids. Germline trimming cut 1 base from V and 4 bases from J; bases unmatched to any gene: 7. CDR3 loop: CASSLVLGTSGRGYEQYF. The CDR3 DNA follows: TGTGCCAGCAGCTTAGTTCTCGGGACTAGCGGGAGGGGGTACGAGCAGTACTTC. Combining the CDR3 with reference TRBV7-8 and TRBJ2-7 gives the whole variable domain GAGVSQSPRYKVAKRGQDVALRCDPISGHVSLFWYQQALGQGPEFLTYFQNEAQLDKSGLPSDRFFAERPEGSVSTLKIQRTQQEDSAVYLCASSLVLGTSGRGYEQYFGPGTRLTVT.

This clone appeared a few times. The chain links TRBV2 to TRBJ1-5, with D uncertain. The CDR3 loop spans 15 amino acids. Germline V gives CDR1 SNHLY, CDR2 FYNNEI. V was clipped by 2 bases and J by 0 bases, with 8 bases between them. The CDR3 nucleotides are TGTGCCAGCAGTGAAAGACACAATAGCAATCAGCCCCAGCATTTT. It yields the protein CASSERHNSNQPQHF. Looking up the rest from reference TRBV2 and TRBJ1-5 gives the full variable domain: EPEVTQTPSHQVTQMGQEVILRCVPISNHLYFYWYRQILGQKVEFLVSFYNNEISEKSEIFDDQFSVERPDGSNFTLKIRSTKLEDSAMYFCASSERHNSNQPQHFGDGTRLSIL.

This clone showed up just a few times. CDR3 nucleotides: TGTGCCAGCAGCCCCCGGGCCGGGACAGGGTCATCCAACACCGGGGAGCTGTTTTTT. The encoded protein is CASSPRAGTGSSNTGELFF. The chain recombines TRBV7-9 with TRBJ2-2, with 9 bases fitting TRBD1. V trimming: 5 bases; J trimming: 2 bases; junction bases outside the gene matches: 15. The CDR3 loop spans 19 amino acids. Germline loops: CDR1 SEHNR, CDR2 FQNEAQ (reference sequence).

The J gene is TRBJ1-5, the V gene TRBV28, with D possibly TRBD1 on 6 matching bases. The CDR3 extends over 15 amino acids. The germline gives CDR1 MDHEN, CDR2 SYDVKM. V lost 4 bases and J lost 2, with 12 bases in between. The CDR3 sequence is CASSSQGDRNQPQHF. In DNA, the CDR3 is TGTGCCAGCAGTTCACAGGGTGATCGCAATCAGCCCCAGCATTTT.

Only a few counts were recorded for this clone. V gene TRBV5-1 combines with J gene TRBJ2-3; D unresolved. Germline V gene sequence: CDR1 SGHRS, CDR2 YFSETQ. Trimming removed 1 base from V and 3 bases from J, with 9 bases in between. The CDR3 loop spans 14 amino acids. As DNA, the CDR3 is TGCGCCAGCAGCTTGCTCACACCAACAGATACGCAGTATTTT. Translation gives CASSLLTPTDTQYF.

This clone showed up many times. The rearrangement links TRBV5-8 to TRBJ1-1; 10 bases fit TRBD1. The CDR3 is made up of 17 amino acids. Germline-derived CDR1 and CDR2 are SGHTS and YDEGEE. Trimming at V came to 0 bases and at J to 0 bases, leaving 5 bases not matched to a gene. The CDR3 coding sequence is TGTGCCAGCAGCTTGGTGGGACAGGGGATCATGAACACTGAAGCTTTCTTT. Translating it yields CASSLVGQGIMNTEAFF. Full variable domain (remainder filled in from reference TRBV5-8 and TRBJ1-1): EAGVTQSPTHLIKTRGQQATLRCSPISGHTSVYWYQQALGLGLQFLLWYDEGEERNRGNFPPRFSGRQFPNYSSELNVNALELEDSALYLCASSLVGQGIMNTEAFFGQGTRLTVV.